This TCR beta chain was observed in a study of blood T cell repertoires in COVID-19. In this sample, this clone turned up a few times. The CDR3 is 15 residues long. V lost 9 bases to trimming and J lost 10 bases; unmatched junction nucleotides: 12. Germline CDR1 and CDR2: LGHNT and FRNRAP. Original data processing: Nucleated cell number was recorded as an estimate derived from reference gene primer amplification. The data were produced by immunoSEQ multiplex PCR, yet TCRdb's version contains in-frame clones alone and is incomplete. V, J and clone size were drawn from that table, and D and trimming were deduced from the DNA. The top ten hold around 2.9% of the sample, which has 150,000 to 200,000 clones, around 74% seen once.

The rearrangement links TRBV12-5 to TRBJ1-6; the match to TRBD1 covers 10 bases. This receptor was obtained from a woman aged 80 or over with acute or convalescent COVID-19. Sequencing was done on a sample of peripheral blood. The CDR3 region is CASGERGQGWSPLHF. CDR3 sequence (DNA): TGTGCTAGCGGGGAAAGGGGACAGGGGTGGTCACCCCTCCACTTT.